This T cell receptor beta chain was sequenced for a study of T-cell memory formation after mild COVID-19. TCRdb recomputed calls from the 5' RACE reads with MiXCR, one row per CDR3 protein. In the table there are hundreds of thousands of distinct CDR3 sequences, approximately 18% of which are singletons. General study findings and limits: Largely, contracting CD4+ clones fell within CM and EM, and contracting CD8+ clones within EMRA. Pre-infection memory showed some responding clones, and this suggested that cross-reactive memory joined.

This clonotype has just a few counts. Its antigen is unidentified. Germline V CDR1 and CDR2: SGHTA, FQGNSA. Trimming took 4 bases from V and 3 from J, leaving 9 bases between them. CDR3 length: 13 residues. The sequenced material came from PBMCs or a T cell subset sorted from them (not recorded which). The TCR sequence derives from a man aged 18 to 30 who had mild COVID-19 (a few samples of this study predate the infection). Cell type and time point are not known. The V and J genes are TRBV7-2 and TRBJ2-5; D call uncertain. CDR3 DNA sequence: TGTGCCAGCAGCTCCCCCAGAAAAGAGACCCAGTACTTC. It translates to CASSSPRKETQYF.